This is a list of T cell receptor beta chains from one sample in a study of radiotherapy plus CTLA-4 blockade in lung cancer. The method was immunoSEQ multiplex PCR; TCRdb's version includes in-frame clones alone and lacks a portion of them. The sample holds about 48,000 clones, roughly 90% seen once. Sample: peripheral blood, taken from a patient treated with radiotherapy plus ipilimumab. The receptors derive from a human donor with non-small cell lung cancer that progressed on radiotherapy plus ipilimumab. Some clones in this sample may be carry-over from other donors' samples. CDR3s include the opening cysteine and the closing phenylalanine or tryptophan. A D gene is named only where the DNA matches it firmly. The size entry is marked missing in some rows and otherwise reads once, few, many or a size class.

J: TRBJ1-2; size: NA; D: NA; V: TRBV29-1; DNA: TGCAGCGTTGTGACACTTTCGGCTGGCTACACCTTC; CDR3: CSVVTLSAGYTF
J: TRBJ2-1; size: few; D: NA; V: TRBV2; DNA: TGTGCCAGCGGGCAACAGGGGCAGTTCTTC; CDR3: CASGQQGQFF
J: TRBJ2-7; size: NA; D: TRBD1; V: TRBV5-1; DNA: TGCGCCAGCAGCGGGGACCGGGACAGTTCCTACGAGCAGTACTTC; CDR3: CASSGDRDSSYEQYF
J: TRBJ2-7; size: NA; D: TRBD2; V: TRBV10-1; DNA: TGCGCCAGCAGTGATCCTAGCGGGGGATCCTACGAGCAGTACTTC; CDR3: CASSDPSGGSYEQYF
J: TRBJ1-5; size: NA; D: NA; V: TRBV27; DNA: TGTGCCAGCAGTTTATCCTCGTTGGGCCAGCCCCAGCATTTT; CDR3: CASSLSSLGQPQHF
J: TRBJ1-2; size: once; D: TRBD1; V: TRBV2; DNA: TGTGCCAGCAACAGGGACAGATTTCTCTATGGCTACACCTTC; CDR3: CASNRDRFLYGYTF
J: TRBJ2-3; size: NA; D: NA; V: TRBV7-3; DNA: TGTGCCAGCAGCTCCGCCGGGAGCTATACGCAGTATTTT; CDR3: CASSSAGSYTQYF
J: TRBJ1-5; size: NA; D: NA; V: TRBV6-5; DNA: TGTGCCAGCAGTCGTACGGGACAGCCCCAGCATTTT; CDR3: CASSRTGQPQHF
J: TRBJ2-7; size: NA; D: NA; V: TRBV4-1; DNA: TGCGCCAGCAGCCTAGGTCCGGGCAGGGGAGCGTACGAGCAGTACTTC; CDR3: CASSLGPGRGAYEQYF
J: TRBJ1-6; size: NA; D: NA; V: TRBV6-6; DNA: TGTGCCAGCAGTTTAGCCAGGGGCTCCTATAATTCACCCCTCCACTTT; CDR3: CASSLARGSYNSPLHF
J: TRBJ1-1; size: NA; D: TRBD1; V: TRBV12-5; DNA: TGTGCTACCACCAGGGACAGGGGAAGGGGCACTGAAGCTTTCTTT; CDR3: CATTRDRGRGTEAFF
J: TRBJ1-2; size: NA; D: TRBD1; V: TRBV6-1; DNA: TGTGCCAGCAGTAAAGGGGGCGATTATGGCTACACCTTC; CDR3: CASSKGGDYGYTF
J: TRBJ1-2; size: NA; D: TRBD1; V: TRBV7-3; DNA: TGTGCCAGCAGCTTAACTTGGGACAGTGGCTACACCTTC; CDR3: CASSLTWDSGYTF
J: TRBJ2-7; size: NA; D: NA; V: TRBV2; DNA: TGTGCCAGCAGCGAGGAGGGAACAGGGGGGGCAGAAAACGAGCAGTACTTC; CDR3: CASSEEGTGGAENEQYF
J: TRBJ1-5; size: NA; D: TRBD1; V: TRBV6-1; DNA: TGTGCCAGCAGTGAACCCCGACAGGGTGGATCTGGCAATCAGCCCCAGCATTTT; CDR3: CASSEPRQGGSGNQPQHF
J: TRBJ2-7; size: NA; D: TRBD2; V: TRBV4-1; DNA: TGCGCCAGCAGCCAAGGAGATCAGCGGGGCTACGAGCAGTACTTC; CDR3: CASSQGDQRGYEQYF
J: TRBJ2-7; size: once; D: TRBD1; V: TRBV6-7; DNA: TGTGCCAGCAGACCCGGGACAGGGAGTCGGGACGAGCAGTACTTC; CDR3: CASRPGTGSRDEQYF
J: TRBJ2-3; size: NA; D: TRBD2; V: TRBV7-6; DNA: TGTGCCAGCAGCTTACGTGGACTAGCGGGGGGGCCAGATACGCAGTATTTT; CDR3: CASSLRGLAGGPDTQYF
J: TRBJ2-7; size: NA; D: TRBD1; V: TRBV4-1; DNA: TGCGCCAGCAGCCAAGGCCTTCTAACAGGGGACGAGCAGTACTTC; CDR3: CASSQGLLTGDEQYF
J: TRBJ2-2; size: NA; D: TRBD2; V: TRBV11-1; DNA: TGTGCCAGCAGCCCTTGGCGGGGGGCTATTACCGGGGAGCTGTTTTTT; CDR3: CASSPWRGAITGELFF
J: TRBJ2-2; size: NA; D: NA; V: TRBV7-2; DNA: TGTGCCAGCAGCGGCTGGACAACCGGGGAGCTGTTTTTT; CDR3: CASSGWTTGELFF
J: TRBJ2-7; size: NA; D: TRBD2; V: TRBV5-1; DNA: TGCGCCAGTGGTCCGGGAGTAGCGGGGCTCTCCTACGAGCAGTACTTC; CDR3: CASGPGVAGLSYEQYF
J: TRBJ1-1; size: NA; D: NA; V: TRBV6-6; DNA: TGTGCCAGCAGTAGGGGAGGGGTCGTGCCCACTGAAGCTTTCTTT; CDR3: CASSRGGVVPTEAFF
J: TRBJ2-3; size: NA; D: TRBD1; V: TRBV6-6; DNA: TGTGCCAGCAGTAGGACAGGGGATACGCAGTATTTT; CDR3: CASSRTGDTQYF
J: TRBJ1-3; size: once; D: TRBD1; V: TRBV7-2; DNA: TGTGCCAGCAGCTTACCTTTCGATAGGGGACAGTGGGCTGGAAACACCATATATTTT; CDR3: CASSLPFDRGQWAGNTIYF
J: TRBJ2-3; size: NA; D: TRBD2; V: TRBV11-2; DNA: TGTGCCAGCAGCCTCATAGCGGGGCTCTCCACAGATACGCAGTATTTT; CDR3: CASSLIAGLSTDTQYF
J: TRBJ2-1; size: NA; D: TRBD2; V: TRBV7-9; DNA: TGTGCCAGCAGCGTGAGAGCGGGAGGTAGGAATGAGCAGTTCTTC; CDR3: CASSVRAGGRNEQFF
J: TRBJ2-3; size: NA; D: TRBD1; V: TRBV2; DNA: TGTGCCAGCAGTCGGGACAGGGTTAGTAGCACAGATACGCAGTATTTT; CDR3: CASSRDRVSSTDTQYF